This TCR beta chain emerged from a study of shared clonotypes between healthy human individuals. Turning to the study itself: Samples came from a couple of female and a few male donors aged 18 to 49. Three plates each covered CD4 naive and memory; CD8 naive two, CD8 memory one. Study-wide results and caveats: A generally larger estimated richness was seen in naive subsets than in memory subsets.

The germline V gene has CDR1 SGHAT and CDR2 FQNNGV. The CDR3 has 15 residues. Deletions cut 1 base from V and 2 bases from J, with 12 bases between. Clones were read by immunoSEQ multiplex PCR, and TCRdb kept only the in-frame ones, dropping some. The sample shows around 510,000 clones, approximately 95% of them seen only once. Notes on this clone: Its cognate antigen is unknown.

The sequence was collected from a woman aged 25 to 45 in good health. Specimen: naive CD4+ T cells sorted from blood. As for subset: CD45RA+ positively selected. This chain connects TRBV11-2 to TRBJ2-7, with D perhaps assigned TRBD1 or TRBD2 (5 bases each). The CDR3 protein is CASSLVGDGPYEQYF. CDR3 bases: TGTGCCAGCAGCTTAGTAGGGGACGGACCCTACGAGCAGTACTTC.